Following are 5 T cell receptor beta chains from one sample sequenced in a study of T cells after yellow fever vaccination. TCRdb analysed the 5' RACE reads with MiXCR anew, one entry per CDR3 protein. The data show around 56,000 distinct CDR3 sequences, with approximately 5.7% seen just once and 31% held by the top ten. The sample was PBMCs, either bulk or a sorted T-cell subset (CD4+, CD8+, memory, or dextramer-sorted; not recorded which), taken on the day of the yellow fever booster vaccination. The receptors stem from a man in his late teens or twenties who received the YFV17D yellow fever vaccine.

The V gene is TRBV4-3, the J gene TRBJ1-2; D perhaps matches TRBD1 (5 bases). CDR3 size: 16 residues. Per germline, CDR1 LGHNA and CDR2 YSLEER. V was cut by 0 bases and J by 8 bases, with 19 bases left in between. The CDR3 sequence: CASSQDGLPQGGGYTF. CDR3 coding DNA: TGCGCCAGCAGCCAAGATGGGCTGCCCCAGGGTGGGGGCTACACCTTC.

This clonotype was seen at least ten times. V and J are TRBV7-9 and TRBJ2-3, with TRBD2 matching over 7 bases. The CDR3 totals 15 residues. Germline CDR1 and CDR2: SEHNR and FQNEAQ (reference sequence). V lost 5 bases to trimming and J lost 0 bases; unmatched junction nucleotides: 5. CDR3 residues: CASSPSGESTDTQYF. The CDR3 coding sequence is TGTGCCAGCAGCCCAAGCGGGGAAAGCACAGATACGCAGTATTTT.

At least ten counts were recorded for this clonotype. This chain uses TRBV13 with TRBJ2-1, with TRBD1 matching 10 bases. The V segment lost 6 bases and the J segment 4 bases; nucleotides outside the gene matches: 9. Germline V gene data show CDR1 as PRHDT and CDR2 as FYEKMQ (reference sequence). The CDR3 runs 16 residues. CDR3: CASSLDRGSYYNEQFF. In DNA form, the CDR3 reads TGTGCCAGCAGTTTGGACAGGGGGTCTTATTACAATGAGCAGTTCTTC.

The table lists this clonotype with a few counts. The rearrangement joins TRBV7-2 to TRBJ2-7; 12 bases map to TRBD2. J gave up 3 bases and V 5 bases, and 5 bases lay outside the gene matches. The CDR3 covers 15 residues. Germline CDR1 SGHTA, CDR2 FQGNSA. CDR3 nucleotide sequence: TGTGCCAGCAGCCCTAGCGGGGGGGCCTTCTACGAGCAGTACTTC. This encodes CASSPSGGAFYEQYF.

At least ten counts were recorded for this clonotype. This rearrangement joins TRBV21-1 to TRBJ1-1; the table's TRBD1 call for D was not verified on the DNA. TRBV21-1 is noted as a pseudogene. CDR3 length: 15 residues. CDR3 in DNA: TGTGCCAGCAGCAAAGAAGCGGGGCGGGAAAGTGAAGCTTTCTTT. Protein product: CASSKEAGRESEAFF.